This T cell receptor (beta chain) was sequenced in a study of cytomegalovirus exposure and HLA in healthy donors. The study, taken as a whole, reports: Links to common viral pathogens appeared, in a later analysis, for several of the most significant clusters. Reportedly, HLA-A and HLA-B alleles of most subjects were accurately predicted from TCR beta.

PCR employed 60 Vbeta and 13 Jbeta primers. Sequenced by immunoSEQ multiplex PCR; TCRdb stores in-frame clones only, minus some. The sample lists about 150,000 clones; roughly 80% were seen once. With respect to this clone: What it recognizes is unknown.

In germline, CDR1 is SGHDT, CDR2 YYEEEE. V lost 2 bases and J 5 bases, leaving 13 bases between the germline ends. CDR3 length equals 14 residues. The TCR was taken from a middle-aged woman in good health and CMV-seronegative. The specimen was PBMCs. The chain carries TRBV5-6 and TRBJ1-1, with D uncertain. CDR3 sequence: CASSFSTRGTEAFF. The CDR3 region has the DNA TGTGCCAGCAGCTTTAGTACCCGAGGGACTGAAGCTTTCTTT.